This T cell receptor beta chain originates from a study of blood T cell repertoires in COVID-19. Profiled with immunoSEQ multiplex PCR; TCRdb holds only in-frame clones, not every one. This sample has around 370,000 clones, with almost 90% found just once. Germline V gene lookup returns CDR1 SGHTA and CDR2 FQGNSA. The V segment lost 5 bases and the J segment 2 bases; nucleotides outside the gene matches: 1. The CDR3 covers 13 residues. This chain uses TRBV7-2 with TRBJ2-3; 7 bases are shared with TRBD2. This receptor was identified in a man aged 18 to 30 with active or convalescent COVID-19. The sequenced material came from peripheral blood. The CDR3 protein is CASSRLATDTQYF. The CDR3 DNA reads TGTGCCAGCAGCCGACTAGCCACAGATACGCAGTATTTT. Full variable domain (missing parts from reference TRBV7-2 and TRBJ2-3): GAGVSQSPSNKVTEKGKDVELRCDPISGHTALYWYRQSLGQGLEFLIYFQGNSAPDKSGLPSDRFSAERTGGSVSTLTIQRTQQEDSAVYLCASSRLATDTQYFGPGTRLTVL.